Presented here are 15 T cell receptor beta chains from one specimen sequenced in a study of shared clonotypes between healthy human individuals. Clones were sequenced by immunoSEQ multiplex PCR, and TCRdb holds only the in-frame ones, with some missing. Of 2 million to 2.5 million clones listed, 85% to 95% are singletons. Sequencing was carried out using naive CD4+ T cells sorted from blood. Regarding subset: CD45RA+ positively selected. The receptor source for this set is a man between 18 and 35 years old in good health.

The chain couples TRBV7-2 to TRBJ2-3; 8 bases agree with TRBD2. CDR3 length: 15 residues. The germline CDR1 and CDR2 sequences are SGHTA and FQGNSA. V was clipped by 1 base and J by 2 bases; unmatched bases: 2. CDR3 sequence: CASSLVSGDTDTQYF. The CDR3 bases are TGTGCCAGCAGCTTAGTTAGCGGGGACACAGATACGCAGTATTTT.

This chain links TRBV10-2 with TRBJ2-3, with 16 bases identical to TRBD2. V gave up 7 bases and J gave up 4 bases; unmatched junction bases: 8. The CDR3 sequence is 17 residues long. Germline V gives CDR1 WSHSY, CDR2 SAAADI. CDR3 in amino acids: CASTMGLAGGSADTQYF. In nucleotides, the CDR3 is TGCGCCAGCACCATGGGACTAGCGGGAGGGAGCGCAGATACGCAGTATTTT.

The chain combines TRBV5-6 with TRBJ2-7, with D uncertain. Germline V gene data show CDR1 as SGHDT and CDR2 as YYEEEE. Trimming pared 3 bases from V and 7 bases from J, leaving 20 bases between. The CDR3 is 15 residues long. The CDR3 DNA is TGTGCCAGCAGCTCTACAAGGCCCCTGAGAAAGGAGCAGTACTTC. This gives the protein CASSSTRPLRKEQYF.

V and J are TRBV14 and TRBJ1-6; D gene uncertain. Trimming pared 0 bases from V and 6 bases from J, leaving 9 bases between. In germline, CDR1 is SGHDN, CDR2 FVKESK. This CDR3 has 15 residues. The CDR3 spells CASSQESLSNSPLHF. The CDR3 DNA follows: TGTGCCAGCAGCCAAGAGTCACTGAGTAATTCACCCCTCCACTTT.

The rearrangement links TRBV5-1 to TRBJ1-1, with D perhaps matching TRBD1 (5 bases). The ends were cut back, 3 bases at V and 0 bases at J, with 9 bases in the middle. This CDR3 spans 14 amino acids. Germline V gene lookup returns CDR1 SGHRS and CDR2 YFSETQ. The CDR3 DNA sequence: TGCGCCAGCAGCTCGGGACCGGTGAACACTGAAGCTTTCTTT. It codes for CASSSGPVNTEAFF.

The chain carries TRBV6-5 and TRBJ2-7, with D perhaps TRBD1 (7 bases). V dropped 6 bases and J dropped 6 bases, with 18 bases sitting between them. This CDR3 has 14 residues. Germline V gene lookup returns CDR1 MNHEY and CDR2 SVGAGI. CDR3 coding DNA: TGTGCCAGCAGCCGTGGACAGGCGGAGGGCGAGCAGTACTTC. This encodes CASSRGQAEGEQYF.

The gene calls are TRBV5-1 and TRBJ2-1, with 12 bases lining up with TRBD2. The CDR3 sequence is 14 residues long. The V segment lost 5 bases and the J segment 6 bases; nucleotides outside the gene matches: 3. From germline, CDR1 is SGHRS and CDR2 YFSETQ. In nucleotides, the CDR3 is TGCGCCAGCAGGACTAGCGGGGGAGTCAATGAGCAGTTCTTC. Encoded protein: CASRTSGGVNEQFF.

CDR3 amino acids: CASSAASEGSYGYTF. DNA of the CDR3: TGTGCCAGTAGTGCTGCTTCGGAGGGCAGCTATGGCTACACCTTC. This chain joins TRBV19 and TRBJ1-2; D is unclear. Trimming took 5 bases from V and 4 from J, leaving 17 bases between them. This CDR3 comprises 15 residues. CDR1 is LNHDA, CDR2 SQIVND, per germline (reference sequence).

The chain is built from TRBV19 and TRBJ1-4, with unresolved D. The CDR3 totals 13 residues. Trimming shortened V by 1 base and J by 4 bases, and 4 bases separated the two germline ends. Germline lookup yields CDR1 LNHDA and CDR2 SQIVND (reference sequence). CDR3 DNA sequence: TGTGCCAGTAGTATAGCGAGTAATGAAAAACTGTTTTTT. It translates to CASSIASNEKLFF.

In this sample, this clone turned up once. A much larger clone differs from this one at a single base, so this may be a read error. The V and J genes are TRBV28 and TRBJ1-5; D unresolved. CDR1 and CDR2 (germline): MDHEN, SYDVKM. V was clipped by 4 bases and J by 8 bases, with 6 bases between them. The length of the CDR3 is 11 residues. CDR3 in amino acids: CASSWKEPQHF. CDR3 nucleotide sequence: TGTGCCAGCAGTTGGAAGGAGCCCCAGCATTTT.

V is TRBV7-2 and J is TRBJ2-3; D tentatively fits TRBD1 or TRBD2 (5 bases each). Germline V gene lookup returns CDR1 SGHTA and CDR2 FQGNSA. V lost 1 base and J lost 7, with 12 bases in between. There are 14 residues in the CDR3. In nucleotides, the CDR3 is TGTGCCAGCAGCTTAGTCTTGGGGGTCCATACGCAGTATTTT. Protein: CASSLVLGVHTQYF.

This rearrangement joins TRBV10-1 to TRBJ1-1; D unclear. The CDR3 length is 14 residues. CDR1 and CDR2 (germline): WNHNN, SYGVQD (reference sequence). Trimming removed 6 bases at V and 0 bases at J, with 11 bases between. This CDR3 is CASRAGLLNTEAFF. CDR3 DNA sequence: TGCGCCAGCAGGGCCGGACTCCTGAACACTGAAGCTTTCTTT.

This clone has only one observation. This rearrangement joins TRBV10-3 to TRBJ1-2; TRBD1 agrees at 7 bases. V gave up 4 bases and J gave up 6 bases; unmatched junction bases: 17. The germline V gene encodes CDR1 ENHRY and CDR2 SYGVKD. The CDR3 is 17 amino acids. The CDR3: CAISVYTGRIGGDGYTF. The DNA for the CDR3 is TGTGCCATCAGTGTATACACAGGGAGGATAGGGGGCGATGGCTACACCTTC.

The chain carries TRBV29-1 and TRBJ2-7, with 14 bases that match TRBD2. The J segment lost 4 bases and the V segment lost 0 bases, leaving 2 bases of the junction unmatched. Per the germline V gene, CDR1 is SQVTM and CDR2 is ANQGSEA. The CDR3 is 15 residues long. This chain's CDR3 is CSVEDGLAGGYEQYF. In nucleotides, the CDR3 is TGCAGCGTTGAAGACGGACTAGCGGGAGGTTACGAGCAGTACTTC.

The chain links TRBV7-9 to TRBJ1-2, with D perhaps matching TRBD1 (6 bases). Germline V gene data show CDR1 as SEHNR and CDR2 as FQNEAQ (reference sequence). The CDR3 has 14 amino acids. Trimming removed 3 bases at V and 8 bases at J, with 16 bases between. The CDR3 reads CASSLVGTSYGYTF. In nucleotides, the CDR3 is TGTGCCAGCAGCTTGGTAGGGACATCCTACGGCTACACCTTC.